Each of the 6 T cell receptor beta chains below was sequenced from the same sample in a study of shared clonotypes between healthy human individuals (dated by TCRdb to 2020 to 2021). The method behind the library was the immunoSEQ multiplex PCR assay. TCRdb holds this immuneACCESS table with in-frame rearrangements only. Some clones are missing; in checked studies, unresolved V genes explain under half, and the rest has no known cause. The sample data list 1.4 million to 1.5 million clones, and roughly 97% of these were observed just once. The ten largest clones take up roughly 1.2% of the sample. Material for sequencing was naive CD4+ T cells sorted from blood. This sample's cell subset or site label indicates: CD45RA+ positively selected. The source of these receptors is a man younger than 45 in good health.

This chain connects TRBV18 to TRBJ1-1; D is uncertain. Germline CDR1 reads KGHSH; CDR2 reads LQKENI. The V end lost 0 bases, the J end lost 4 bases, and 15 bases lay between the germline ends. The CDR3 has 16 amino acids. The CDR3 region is CASSPPTSNRGTEAFF. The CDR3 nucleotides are TGTGCCAGCTCACCACCCACATCGAACCGGGGCACTGAAGCTTTCTTT.

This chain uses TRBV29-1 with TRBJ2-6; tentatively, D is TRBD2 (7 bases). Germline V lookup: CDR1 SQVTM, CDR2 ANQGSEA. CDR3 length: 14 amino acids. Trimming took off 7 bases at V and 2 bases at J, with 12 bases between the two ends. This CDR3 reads CSAGGGAGANVLTF. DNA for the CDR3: TGCAGCGCCGGAGGGGGGGCTGGGGCCAACGTCCTGACTTTC.

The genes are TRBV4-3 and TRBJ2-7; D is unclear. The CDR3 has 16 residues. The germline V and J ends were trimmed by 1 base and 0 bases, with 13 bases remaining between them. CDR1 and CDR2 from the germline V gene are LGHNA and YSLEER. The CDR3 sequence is CASSQGKGLSSYEQYF. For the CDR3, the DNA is TGCGCCAGCAGCCAAGGAAAGGGATTAAGCTCCTACGAGCAGTACTTC.

CDR3 amino acids: CARSWDRGKDGYTF. DNA of the CDR3: TGTGCCAGAAGCTGGGACAGGGGGAAGGATGGCTACACCTTC. V gene TRBV7-5 combines with J gene TRBJ1-2; TRBD1, as called in the table, went unchecked against the DNA. TRBV7-5 has pseudogene status. The CDR3 covers 14 residues.

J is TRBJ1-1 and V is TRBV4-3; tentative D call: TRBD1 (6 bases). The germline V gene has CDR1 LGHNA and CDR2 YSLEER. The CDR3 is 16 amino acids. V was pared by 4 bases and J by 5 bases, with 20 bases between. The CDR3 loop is CASSPTGTLGETEAFF. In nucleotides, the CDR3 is TGCGCCAGCAGCCCTACAGGGACCCTAGGTGAGACTGAAGCTTTCTTT.

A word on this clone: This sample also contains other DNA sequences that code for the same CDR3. CDR3 in DNA: TGTGCCACCAGGACCTCTGGGGCCAACGTCCTGACTTTC. Amino acids: CATRTSGANVLTF. This sequence joins TRBV15 and TRBJ2-6; D ambiguous. The germline V gene has CDR1 LNHNV and CDR2 YYDKDF (reference sequence). Trimming took off 6 bases at V and 0 bases at J, with 3 bases between the two ends. The CDR3 consists of 13 residues.